The 4 T cell receptor beta chains given below trace back to one sample, sequenced in a study of T cell repertoires in cytomegalovirus infection. Each CDR3 protein gets one entry after TCRdb re-called the reads with MiXCR. The sample has approximately 250,000 distinct CDR3 sequences; 9% to 15% are singletons. Sequenced: PBMCs. Every receptor here comes from a human donor in good health (CMV status not recorded). Some clones in this sample may be carry-over from other donors' samples.

This clonotype was seen many times. The chain employs TRBV5-6 and TRBJ2-1; TRBD1 aligns across 8 bases. The germline CDR1 and CDR2 sequences are SGHDT and YYEEEE. Trimming removed 4 bases from V and 2 bases from J; junction bases left unmatched: 2. CDR3 size: 14 residues. CDR3 in amino acids: CASSAGQAYNEQFF. As DNA, the CDR3 is TGTGCCAGCAGCGCGGGACAGGCCTACAATGAGCAGTTCTTC. The whole variable domain, remainder taken from reference TRBV5-6 and TRBJ2-1, is DAGVTQSPTHLIKTRGQQVTLRCSPKSGHDTVSWYQQALGQGPQFIFQYYEEEERQRGNFPDRFSGHQFPNYSSELNVNALLLGDSALYLCASSAGQAYNEQFFGPGTRLTVL.

The chain has TRBV29-1 and TRBJ1-1; 7 bases fit TRBD1. The junction had 6 bases not matched to a gene; V was cut back by 7 bases and J by 4 bases. The length of the CDR3 is 12 residues. The germline CDR1 and CDR2 sequences are SQVTM and ANQGSEA. The CDR3 region is CSARDSSTEAFF. CDR3 bases: TGCAGCGCCCGGGACAGTTCCACTGAAGCTTTCTTT.

Concerning this clonotype itself: A much bigger clone sits one base away, suggesting this may be a read error. The chain joins TRBV12-3 or TRBV12-4 to TRBJ1-1; D gene unclear. The CDR3 is 13 amino acids. CDR3 DNA sequence: TGTGCCGGCAGTTTTGCTCGGAACACTGAAGCTTTCTTT. Amino acid sequence: CAGSFARNTEAFF.

This clonotype was seen repeatedly, ten times or more. J is TRBJ2-7 and V is TRBV7-2; 9 positions agree with TRBD2. Germline V gene sequence: CDR1 SGHTA, CDR2 FQGNSA. There are 16 residues in the CDR3. Losses at the gene ends were 2 bases for V and 2 bases for J; bases not matched to a gene: 7. CDR3 sequence: CASSLFGGRVAYEQYF. The CDR3 bases are TGTGCCAGCAGCTTATTCGGCGGGAGGGTTGCCTACGAGCAGTACTTC.